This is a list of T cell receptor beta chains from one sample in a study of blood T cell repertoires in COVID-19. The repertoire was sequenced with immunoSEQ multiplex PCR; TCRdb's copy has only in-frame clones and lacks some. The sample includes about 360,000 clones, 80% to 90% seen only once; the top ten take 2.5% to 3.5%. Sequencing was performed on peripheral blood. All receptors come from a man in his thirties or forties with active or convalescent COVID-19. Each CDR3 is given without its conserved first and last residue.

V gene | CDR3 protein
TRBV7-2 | ASSRQHSSYNEQF
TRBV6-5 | ASIGGDTDTQY
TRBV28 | ASSPADSYGYT
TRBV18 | ASSPHPGLGEQY
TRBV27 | ASSFRRGNTEAF
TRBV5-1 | ASMDRGPRNTEAF
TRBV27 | ASSSKDSSWGTEAF
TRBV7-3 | ASSSHGTGMGEQY
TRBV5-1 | ASSLQGNIQY
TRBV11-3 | ASSLEGRANTGELF
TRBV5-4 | ASSLGVAGRSTGEQF
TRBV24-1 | ATKGDGYT
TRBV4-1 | ASSPLDREAYEQY
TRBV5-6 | ASSLATNYYANEQF
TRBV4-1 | ASSRVPGLPTYEQY
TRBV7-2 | ASSLRQGTSSPLH
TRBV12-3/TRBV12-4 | AAASGSPNEQF
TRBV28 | ASSLLQGSYEQY
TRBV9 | ASSPRRQGRRY
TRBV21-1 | ASSKEPSGGQNTGELF
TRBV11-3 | ASSLGEGNSPLH
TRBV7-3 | ASSTTANTEAF
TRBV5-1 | ASSLAGGHGYGYT
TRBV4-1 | ASSLPGKKNEQY
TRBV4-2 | ASSQEGGQGFYGYT
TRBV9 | ASSPGQGSYGYT
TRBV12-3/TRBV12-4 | ASSLTGKAF
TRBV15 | ATSRDRTGGYEQY
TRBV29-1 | SVYSLGGTEAF
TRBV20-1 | SASAGGNYGYT
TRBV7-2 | ASSFPQGLSPLH
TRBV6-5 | ALAGGGYEQY
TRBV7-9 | ASSSPTGEGSGANVLT
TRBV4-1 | ASSQQGRSLGAF
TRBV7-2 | ASSSPGRGVYEQY
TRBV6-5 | ASSYSAGGNTGELF